The 28 T cell receptor beta chains reported below all come from one sample, sequenced in a study of tumor T cells in aggressive B-cell lymphoma. The protocol was immunoSEQ multiplex PCR, while the TCRdb copy is restricted to in-frame clones and leaves out a portion. The sample lists 9,500 to 10,000 clones; over 75% were seen once. The sequencing input was tumor tissue. The receptors shown here come from an adult with diffuse large B cell lymphoma.

Remarks on this clone: The junction departs from germline at one end; a sequencing error may be responsible. The chain carries TRBV13 and TRBJ2-1, with no clear D. This CDR3 comprises 10 residues. Germline lookup yields CDR1 PRHDT and CDR2 FYEKMQ (reference sequence). CDR3 DNA sequence: TGTGCCAGCAGCTTAGTTCGCCCAGTCTTC. Translated, it gives CASSLVRPVF. The variable domain in full, completed from reference TRBV13 and TRBJ2-1, reads AAGVIQSPRHLIKEKRETATLKCYPIPRHDTVYWYQQGPGQDPQFLISFYEKMQSDKGSIPDRFSAQQFSDYHSELNMSSLELGDSALYFCASSLVRPVFGPGTRLTVL.

V usage is TRBV6-5 and J usage is TRBJ2-7; TRBD2 matches at 8 bases. The V segment lost 4 bases and the J segment 6 bases; nucleotides outside the gene matches: 8. CDR1 MNHEY and CDR2 SVGAGI come from the germline V gene. This CDR3 is built from 14 residues. This CDR3 is CASSSDGRACEQYF. CDR3 coding DNA: TGTGCCAGCAGTTCGGACGGGAGGGCCTGCGAGCAGTACTTC.

The rearrangement joins TRBV29-1 to TRBJ2-7; maybe TRBD2 (5 bases). V was shortened by 6 bases and J by 6 bases, with 18 bases between the two germline ends. Germline assignment: CDR1 SQVTM and CDR2 ANQGSEA. CDR3 length: 13 residues. CDR3 amino acids: CSVRPGYVSEQYF. CDR3 DNA: TGCAGCGTGAGACCGGGGTATGTGAGCGAGCAGTACTTC.

The chain links TRBV7-3 to TRBJ2-1, with 13 positions matching TRBD2. V lost 1 base to trimming and J lost 3 bases; unmatched junction nucleotides: 0. Germline loops: CDR1 SGHTA, CDR2 FQGTGA. The length of the CDR3 is 16 residues. The CDR3 spells CASSLRLAGGYNEQFF. CDR3 nucleotide sequence: TGTGCCAGCAGCTTAAGACTAGCGGGAGGCTACAATGAGCAGTTCTTC. Together with reference TRBV7-3 and TRBJ2-1, the CDR3 gives the full variable domain: GAGVSQTPSNKVTEKGKYVELRCDPISGHTALYWYRQSLGQGPEFLIYFQGTGAADDSGLPNDRFFAVRPEGSVSTLKIQRTERGDSAVYLCASSLRLAGGYNEQFFGPGTRLTVL.

V usage is TRBV18 and J usage is TRBJ2-2; D gene uncertain. Trimming removed 3 bases at V and 10 bases at J, with 9 bases between. This CDR3 contains 12 residues. In germline, CDR1 is KGHSH, CDR2 LQKENI. The CDR3 sequence is CASSPPLLELFF. Written as DNA, the CDR3 is TGTGCCAGCTCACCCCCTCTCCTGGAGCTGTTTTTT. Complete variable domain (other parts from reference TRBV18 and TRBJ2-2): NAGVMQNPRHLVRRRGQEARLRCSPMKGHSHVYWYRQLPEEGLKFMVYLQKENIIDESGMPKERFSAEFPKEGPSILRIQQVVRGDSAAYFCASSPPLLELFFGEGSRLTVL.

The rearrangement joins TRBV4-3 to TRBJ2-1; TRBD2 matches 10 bases. Per germline, CDR1 LGHNA and CDR2 YSLEER. V dropped 3 bases and J dropped 9; count of bases not matched to a gene: 8. The CDR3 runs 15 residues. CDR3 sequence: CASSQVAGGGAEQFF. DNA for the CDR3: TGCGCCAGCAGCCAGGTAGCGGGAGGTGGGGCTGAGCAGTTCTTC.

The chain joins TRBV30 to TRBJ2-7; D call uncertain. CDR1 and CDR2 (germline): GTSNPN, SVGIG (reference sequence). V was cut by 0 bases and J by 3 bases, with 6 bases left in between. The CDR3 has 12 residues. The DNA of the CDR3 is TGTGCCTGGAGTGTATCTCGCTACGAGCAGTACTTC. Its translation: CAWSVSRYEQYF.

The chain employs TRBV19 and TRBJ1-6, with a weak D call TRBD1 (6 bases). The CDR3 sequence is 15 residues long. V was clipped by 5 bases and J by 6 bases, with 14 bases between them. Germline CDR1 reads LNHDA; CDR2 reads SQIVND (reference sequence). The CDR3 sequence is CASSRWTETNSPLHF. The CDR3 DNA follows: TGTGCCAGTAGTCGCTGGACAGAAACTAATTCACCCCTCCACTTT.

The CDR3 sequence is CASSGDRSQPQHF. Here the CDR3 DNA reads TGTGCCAGTAGTGGGGACAGGAGTCAGCCCCAGCATTTT. The rearrangement uses TRBV19 and TRBJ1-5; 8 positions agree with TRBD1. Germline CDR1 and CDR2: LNHDA and SQIVND (reference sequence). The CDR3 is 13 residues long. The V gene end was trimmed by 5 bases and the J gene end by 6 bases; junction bases not matched to a gene: 3.

The chain employs TRBV6-1 and TRBJ1-6; D possibly corresponds to TRBD1 (5 bases). Trimming left V 2 bases short and J 7 bases short, with 18 bases between. Germline values: CDR1 MNHNS, CDR2 SASEGT. This CDR3 has 17 residues. The CDR3 spells CASSEPGQGGRNSPLHF. As DNA, the CDR3 is TGTGCCAGCAGTGAACCTGGGCAGGGAGGTCGGAATTCACCCCTCCACTTT.

V usage is TRBV2 and J usage is TRBJ1-5; tentatively, D is TRBD1 (6 bases). The CDR3 length is 14 residues. Looked up from germline, CDR1 is SNHLY and CDR2 is FYNNEI. V lost 5 bases and J 6 bases, leaving 14 bases between the germline ends. The CDR3 reads CASSSNRVGQPQHF. The CDR3 region has the DNA TGTGCCAGCAGTTCCAACAGGGTTGGTCAGCCCCAGCATTTT.

The chain joins TRBV27 to TRBJ1-6; tentatively, D is TRBD1 (5 bases). Germline V gene sequence: CDR1 MNHEY, CDR2 SMNVEV (reference sequence). The CDR3 contains 14 residues. V was trimmed by 3 bases and J by 8 bases, leaving 11 bases between them. This CDR3 reads CASSFGGWHSPLHF. CDR3 sequence (DNA): TGTGCCAGCAGTTTCGGGGGGTGGCATTCACCCCTCCACTTT.

The chain links TRBV19 to TRBJ1-4; D call uncertain. Germline CDR1 LNHDA, CDR2 SQIVND (reference sequence). V lost 4 bases, J lost 7 bases, and 16 bases lay in between. This CDR3 contains 15 residues. CDR3 sequence (DNA): TGTGCCAGTAGTAACCATAGGGAGAGGCGTGAAAAACTGTTTTTT. This translates into CASSNHRERREKLFF.

The chain uses TRBV9 and TRBJ1-1, with unresolved D. V was cut by 0 bases and J by 1 base, with 7 bases left in between. From germline, CDR1 is SGDLS and CDR2 YYNGEE. The CDR3 is 14 amino acids. The CDR3 nucleotides read TGTGCCAGCAGCGTAGGGGGAGAGAACACTGAAGCTTTCTTT. Translated: CASSVGGENTEAFF.

The rearrangement uses TRBV7-2 and TRBJ2-3; TRBD2 is a possible D gene (5 bases). The V and J ends lost 2 bases and 6 bases respectively, with 12 bases between them. Germline V lookup: CDR1 SGHTA, CDR2 FQGNSA. CDR3 size: 14 residues. The CDR3 sequence: CASSLRGVSDTQYF. Written as DNA, the CDR3 is TGTGCCAGCAGCTTACGGGGAGTCTCCGATACGCAGTATTTT.

This clone was counted between two and nine times. The CDR3 loop is CASSPRTGPNYGYTF. CDR3 in DNA: TGTGCCAGCAGCCCCCGGACAGGACCTAACTATGGCTACACCTTC. The chain links TRBV7-2 to TRBJ1-2; 7 bases fit TRBD1. CDR1 is SGHTA and CDR2 is FQGNSA in the germline V gene. The length of the CDR3 is 15 residues. With V trimmed by 5 bases and J by 0 bases, 6 bases remained unmatched.

This clone was counted only a few times. In DNA form, the CDR3 reads TGTGCCAGCAGCTCGGGACAGACTAATGAAAAACTGTTTTTT. It encodes CASSSGQTNEKLFF. The V and J genes are TRBV5-4 and TRBJ1-4, with 7 bases aligning to TRBD1. CDR1 is SGHNT and CDR2 is YYREEE in the germline V gene (reference sequence). This CDR3 has 14 residues. The junction had 1 base not matched to a gene; V was cut back by 3 bases and J by 2 bases.

This clone appeared once. The junction shows a germline mismatch at one end, possibly a read error. This chain links TRBV6-4 with TRBJ2-3, with 7 positions matching TRBD2. The CDR3 covers 16 residues. CDR1 MRHNA and CDR2 SNTAGT come from the germline V gene. The CDR3 sequence: CASSDIAGQGADAQYF. The CDR3 DNA follows: TGTGCCAGCAGTGACATAGCGGGCCAAGGCGCAGATGCGCAGTATTTT.

The chain is built from TRBV27 and TRBJ1-2; D ambiguous. Germline V CDR1 and CDR2: MNHEY, SMNVEV (reference sequence). The ends were cut back, 4 bases at V and 4 bases at J, with 10 bases in the middle. This CDR3 contains 13 residues. CDR3 DNA: TGTGCCAGCAGTTACCTCCCTAGCTATGGCTACACCTTC. This encodes CASSYLPSYGYTF.

The V call is TRBV2, the J call TRBJ2-7; TRBD1 is a possible D gene (6 bases). Deletions cut 3 bases from V and 2 bases from J, with 11 bases between. The CDR3 spans 14 residues. CDR1 SNHLY and CDR2 FYNNEI come from the germline V gene. The CDR3 sequence: CASSDGTPTYEQYF. In DNA, the CDR3 is TGTGCCAGCAGTGATGGGACACCTACCTACGAGCAGTACTTC.

V usage is TRBV5-1 and J usage is TRBJ1-5, with TRBD1 as a possible D gene (5 bases). CDR3 length: 13 residues. The V end lost 0 bases, the J end lost 5 bases, and 6 bases lay between the germline ends. Germline V CDR1 and CDR2: SGHRS, YFSETQ. CDR3 sequence (DNA): TGCGCCAGCAGCTTGGTAGGGGATCAGCCCCAGCATTTT. It yields the protein CASSLVGDQPQHF.

The rearrangement joins TRBV7-3 to TRBJ2-7; possibly TRBD2 for D (6 bases). The V gene's germline CDR1 is SGHTA and CDR2 FQGTGA. Trimming took 0 bases from V and 5 from J, leaving 14 bases between them. The length of the CDR3 is 15 residues. CDR3 protein: CASSLTGWGEHEQYF. CDR3 nucleotide sequence: TGTGCCAGCAGCTTAACGGGATGGGGGGAGCACGAGCAGTACTTC.

This clone appeared a few times. The chain recombines TRBV27 with TRBJ2-3; D is unclear. The germline gives CDR1 MNHEY, CDR2 SMNVEV (reference sequence). Between the trimmed V and J ends, which lost 9 bases and 1 base, there was a span of 11 bases. This CDR3 comprises 13 residues. The CDR3 is CASIRQGTDTQYF. For the CDR3, the DNA is TGTGCCAGTATTCGTCAGGGCACAGATACGCAGTATTTT.

The chain joins TRBV2 to TRBJ2-5; 8 bases fit TRBD1. J was trimmed by 0 bases and V by 5 bases; bases with no gene match: 5. This CDR3 has 15 residues. From germline, CDR1 is SNHLY and CDR2 FYNNEI. The CDR3 region is CASSNNRGYQETQYF. The DNA of the CDR3 is TGTGCCAGCAGTAACAACAGGGGGTACCAAGAGACCCAGTACTTC.

Here the CDR3 DNA reads TGTGCCAGCAGCTTAGAGTCGGGACAGGGATTGATAGTCAATCAGCCCCAGCATTTT. This gives the protein CASSLESGQGLIVNQPQHF. This chain uses TRBV13 with TRBJ1-5, with 9 bases that match TRBD1. Germline V gives CDR1 PRHDT, CDR2 FYEKMQ (reference sequence). V dropped 1 base and J dropped 3; count of bases not matched to a gene: 13. This CDR3 spans 19 amino acids.

V usage is TRBV7-6 and J usage is TRBJ2-2; TRBD2 might be the D (6 bases). Per germline, CDR1 SGHVS and CDR2 FNYEAQ. The CDR3 spans 14 residues. V was cut by 5 bases and J by 2 bases, with 9 bases left in between. CDR3 sequence reads: CASSTGLNTGELFF. CDR3 nucleotides: TGTGCCAGCAGCACGGGACTCAACACCGGGGAGCTGTTTTTT.

The chain links TRBV21-1 to TRBJ1-1. TRBV21-1 is noted as a pseudogene. The length of the CDR3 is 12 residues. CDR3 amino acids: CASSRGNTEAFF. CDR3 coding DNA: TGTGCCAGCAGCCGGGGAAACACTGAAGCTTTCTTT.

In its sample, this clone was seen a few times. The rearrangement joins TRBV7-8 to TRBJ2-7, with 9 bases fitting TRBD1. Germline V gene sequence: CDR1 SGHVS, CDR2 FQNEAQ. The CDR3 totals 15 residues. The ends lost 2 bases at V and 2 bases at J; junction bases unmatched: 4. CDR3 sequence: CASSLRGQGTYEQYF. CDR3 DNA: TGTGCCAGCAGCTTAAGGGGACAGGGTACCTACGAGCAGTACTTC. Full variable domain (remainder filled in from reference TRBV7-8 and TRBJ2-7): GAGVSQSPRYKVAKRGQDVALRCDPISGHVSLFWYQQALGQGPEFLTYFQNEAQLDKSGLPSDRFFAERPEGSVSTLKIQRTQQEDSAVYLCASSLRGQGTYEQYFGPGTRLTVT.